This T cell receptor (beta chain) emerged from a study of T cell repertoires in cytomegalovirus infection. Study-wide context: In the study, CMV epitopes included recently identified HLA-C-restricted and well-studied HLA-B-restricted ones. Based on public TCR beta signatures, there were indications of CMV infection and of a matching HLA type. Study findings and constraints: Identification of carriers of CMV plus the relevant HLA was achieved through cumulative public TCR beta family frequency.

TCRdb ran MiXCR on the reads and lists one entry per CDR3 protein. The table has approximately 590,000 distinct CDR3 sequences, approximately 40% seen once. This clonotype appeared a few times. The antigen is unknown. The V end was cut by 7 bases, the J end by 0 bases, with 13 bases between. This CDR3 is built from 14 residues. Germline V gene lookup returns CDR1 LNHDA and CDR2 SQIVND (reference sequence). The chain joins TRBV19 to TRBJ2-7, with D unclear. The receptor comes from a human donor in good health (CMV status not recorded). Some clones in this sample may be carry-over from other donors' samples. The specimen comprised cultured PBMCs, sampled from culture after CMV antigen stimulation. The CDR3 DNA follows: TGTGCCAGTACCCGCAGCGCGAGCTCCTACGAGCAGTACTTC. Protein sequence: CASTRSASSYEQYF.